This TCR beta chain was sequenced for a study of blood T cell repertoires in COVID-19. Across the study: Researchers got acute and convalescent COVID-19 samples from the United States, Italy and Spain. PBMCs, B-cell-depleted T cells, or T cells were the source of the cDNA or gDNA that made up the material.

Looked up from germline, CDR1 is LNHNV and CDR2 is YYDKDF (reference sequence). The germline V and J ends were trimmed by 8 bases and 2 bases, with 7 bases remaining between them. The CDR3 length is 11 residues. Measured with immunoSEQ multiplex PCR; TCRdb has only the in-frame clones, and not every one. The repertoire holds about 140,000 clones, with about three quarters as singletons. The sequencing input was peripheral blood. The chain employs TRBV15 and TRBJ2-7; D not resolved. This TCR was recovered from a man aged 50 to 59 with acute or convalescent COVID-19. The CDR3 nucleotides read TGTGCCACCTACATTACCTACGAGCAGTACTTC. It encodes CATYITYEQYF.